Below are 15 T cell receptor beta chains sequenced from a single sample in a study of cytomegalovirus exposure and HLA in healthy donors. PCR employed 60 Vbeta and 13 Jbeta primers. TCRdb's copy holds only in-frame clones and misses some; the assay was immunoSEQ multiplex PCR. Altogether about 94,000 clones are present, around 66% being singletons, with the ten largest covering 3.9%. Sequenced: PBMCs. The receptors shown here come from a man in his thirties or forties in good health and CMV-seronegative.

The chain uses TRBV2 and TRBJ1-1; TRBD1 matches at 10 bases. The CDR3 runs to 14 residues. V shed 6 bases and J 3 bases; nucleotides not matched to a gene: 4. The germline V gene encodes CDR1 SNHLY and CDR2 FYNNEI. In nucleotides, the CDR3 is TGTGCCAGCAGAAGACAGGGGGCTGACACTGAAGCTTTCTTT. Translating gives CASRRQGADTEAFF.

This chain connects TRBV2 to TRBJ1-2, with a weak D call TRBD1 (6 bases). Germline lookup yields CDR1 SNHLY and CDR2 FYNNEI. The germline V and J ends were trimmed by 4 bases and 6 bases, with 12 bases remaining between them. The length of the CDR3 is 13 residues. The CDR3 sequence: CASSVAGVDGYTF. The CDR3 bases are TGTGCCAGCAGTGTTGCAGGGGTGGATGGCTACACCTTC.

This sequence joins TRBV28 and TRBJ2-1; D is ambiguous. The CDR3 is 16 amino acids. V was cut by 5 bases and J by 2 bases, with 16 bases left in between. CDR1 MDHEN and CDR2 SYDVKM come from the germline V gene. CDR3: CASSPDLGRPYNEQFF. The DNA of the CDR3 is TGTGCCAGCAGTCCAGACCTAGGTCGCCCCTACAATGAGCAGTTCTTC.

This clone was recorded a few times. The genes are TRBV2 and TRBJ2-1, with 11 positions matching TRBD2. V lost 6 bases, J lost 0 bases, and 10 bases stayed unmatched. CDR1 SNHLY and CDR2 FYNNEI come from the germline V gene. The CDR3 loop spans 18 amino acids. As DNA, the CDR3 is TGTGCCAGCAGGACCGGGACTAGCGGATTAAGCTCCTACAATGAGCAGTTCTTC. Translation: CASRTGTSGLSSYNEQFF.

This chain links TRBV11-2 with TRBJ1-2; D uncertain. CDR1 SGHAT and CDR2 FQNNGV come from the germline V gene. The CDR3 is 16 residues long. Trimming took 0 bases from V and 0 from J, leaving 11 bases between them. CDR3 region: CASSLDSGSSNYGYTF. The CDR3 DNA reads as TGTGCCAGCAGCTTAGATTCGGGGAGTTCTAACTATGGCTACACCTTC.

In DNA, the CDR3 is TGTGCCAGCAGCATGAGGACAGCCAATCAGCCCCAGCATTTT. Protein sequence: CASSMRTANQPQHF. This chain links TRBV5-6 with TRBJ1-5; D might be TRBD1 (6 bases). Germline V CDR1 and CDR2: SGHDT, YYEEEE. The CDR3 runs 14 residues. V was cut by 4 bases and J by 3 bases, with 11 bases left in between. Complete variable domain (other parts from reference TRBV5-6 and TRBJ1-5): DAGVTQSPTHLIKTRGQQVTLRCSPKSGHDTVSWYQQALGQGPQFIFQYYEEEERQRGNFPDRFSGHQFPNYSSELNVNALLLGDSALYLCASSMRTANQPQHFGDGTRLSIL.

The V and J genes are TRBV30 and TRBJ1-3; D uncertain. CDR3 length: 12 residues. From germline, CDR1 is GTSNPN and CDR2 SVGIG (reference sequence). Between the trimmed V and J ends, which lost 0 bases and 3 bases, there was a span of 3 bases. CDR3 region: CAWSVIGNTIYF. For the CDR3, the DNA is TGTGCCTGGAGTGTTATTGGAAACACCATATATTTT.

This clone has only a few counts. The chain recombines TRBV2 with TRBJ2-4, with a possible D match to TRBD2 (7 bases). The CDR3 covers 16 residues. V gave up 2 bases and J gave up 0 bases, with 11 bases separating them. The germline CDR1 and CDR2 sequences are SNHLY and FYNNEI. CDR3 sequence reads: CASSERRGLAKNIQYF. CDR3 coding DNA: TGTGCCAGCAGTGAACGGCGGGGGCTAGCCAAAAACATTCAGTACTTC. The full variable domain, with the rest looked up from reference TRBV2 and TRBJ2-4, is EPEVTQTPSHQVTQMGQEVILRCVPISNHLYFYWYRQILGQKVEFLVSFYNNEISEKSEIFDDQFSVERPDGSNFTLKIRSTKLEDSAMYFCASSERRGLAKNIQYFGAGTRLSVL.

The V and J genes are TRBV5-4 and TRBJ2-1; tentatively, D is TRBD1 (6 bases). CDR1 SGHNT and CDR2 YYREEE come from the germline V gene (reference sequence). V was pared by 4 bases and J by 0 bases, with 17 bases between. The CDR3 has 17 amino acids. As DNA, the CDR3 is TGTGCCAGCAGCCTCGGTGTTACAGGGAGCTCCTACAATGAGCAGTTCTTC. Amino acid sequence: CASSLGVTGSSYNEQFF. Using reference TRBV5-4 and TRBJ2-1 for the parts outside the CDR3, the full variable domain is ETGVTQSPTHLIKTRGQQVTLRCSSQSGHNTVSWYQQALGQGPQFIFQYYREEENGRGNFPPRFSGLQFPNYSSELNVNALELDDSALYLCASSLGVTGSSYNEQFFGPGTRLTVL.

This clone appeared a few times. The chain uses TRBV29-1 and TRBJ1-1; 7 bases fit TRBD1. V was pared by 7 bases and J by 6 bases, with 2 bases of the junction left unmatched. Per the germline V gene, CDR1 is SQVTM and CDR2 is ANQGSEA. The CDR3 extends over 10 amino acids. The CDR3 bases are TGCAGCGCCAGGGGGGCTGAAGCTTTCTTT. It codes for CSARGAEAFF.

The V and J genes are TRBV19 and TRBJ2-7; 11 bases are shared with TRBD1. Germline lookup yields CDR1 LNHDA and CDR2 SQIVND (reference sequence). The CDR3 consists of 13 residues. J was trimmed by 2 bases and V by 6 bases; bases with no gene match: 0. CDR3: CASRGQGAYEQYF. CDR3 nucleotides: TGTGCCAGTAGGGGACAGGGGGCCTACGAGCAGTACTTC.

This clone has only one observation. The rearrangement links TRBV7-3 to TRBJ1-1, with 9 bases identical to TRBD1. CDR1 and CDR2 from the germline V gene are SGHTA and FQGTGA. V lost 5 bases and J lost 1; bases outside the gene matches: 8. This CDR3 comprises 16 residues. The CDR3 DNA reads TGTGCCAGCAGCCAACTTCCGGGACAGGGGAACACTGAAGCTTTCTTT. Its protein is CASSQLPGQGNTEAFF. Full variable domain (remainder filled in from reference TRBV7-3 and TRBJ1-1): GAGVSQTPSNKVTEKGKYVELRCDPISGHTALYWYRQSLGQGPEFLIYFQGTGAADDSGLPNDRFFAVRPEGSVSTLKIQRTERGDSAVYLCASSQLPGQGNTEAFFGQGTRLTVV.

The chain uses TRBV6-4 and TRBJ2-3; TRBD2 matches at 10 bases. The CDR3 has 15 residues. V lost 3 bases and J lost 4; bases outside the gene matches: 4. CDR1 and CDR2 (germline): MRHNA, SNTAGT. The CDR3 spells CASSERSGGADTQYF. In DNA, the CDR3 is TGTGCCAGCAGTGAACGCAGCGGGGGGGCAGATACGCAGTATTTT.

V is TRBV9 and J is TRBJ1-2; possible D gene TRBD1, 5 bases. Trimming removed 6 bases from V and 4 bases from J, with 13 bases in between. The germline V gene has CDR1 SGDLS and CDR2 YYNGEE. The CDR3 spans 13 residues. CDR3 loop: CASTGQGLYGYTF. The CDR3 DNA reads TGTGCCAGCACAGGGCAGGGCCTCTATGGCTACACCTTC.

This sequence joins TRBV30 and TRBJ2-1; D might be TRBD2 (6 bases). V was cut by 8 bases and J by 10 bases, with 15 bases left in between. Germline V gene sequence: CDR1 GTSNPN, CDR2 SVGIG (reference sequence). The CDR3 covers 11 residues. The CDR3 bases are TGTGCCGGGACCGGAGCGGGCGAGCAGTTCTTC. Translating gives CAGTGAGEQFF.